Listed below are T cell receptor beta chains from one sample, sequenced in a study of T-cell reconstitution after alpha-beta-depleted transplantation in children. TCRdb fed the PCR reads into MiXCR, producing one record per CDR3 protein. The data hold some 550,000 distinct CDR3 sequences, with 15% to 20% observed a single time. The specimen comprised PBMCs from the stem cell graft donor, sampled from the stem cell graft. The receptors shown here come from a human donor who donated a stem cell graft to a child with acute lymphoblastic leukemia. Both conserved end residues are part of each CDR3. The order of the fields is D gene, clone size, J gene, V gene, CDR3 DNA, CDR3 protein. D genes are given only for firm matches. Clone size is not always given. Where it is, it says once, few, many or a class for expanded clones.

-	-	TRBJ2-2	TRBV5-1	TGCGCCAGCAGCTTGGAACTTCGAGCGAACACCGGGGAGCTGTTTTTT	CASSLELRANTGELFF
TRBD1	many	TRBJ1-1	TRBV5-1	TGCGCCAGCACCCTAGCCCCGGGACAGGATGAAGCTTTCTTT	CASTLAPGQDEAFF
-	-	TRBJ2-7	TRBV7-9	TGTGCCAGCCCCCCCGAAAGACGACCTTACGAGCAGTACTTC	CASPPERRPYEQYF
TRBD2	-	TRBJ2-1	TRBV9	TGTGCCAGCAGCGTACAGCCTTGGACTAGTTCCTACAATGAGCAGTTCTTC	CASSVQPWTSSYNEQFF
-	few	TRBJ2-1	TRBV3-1	TGTGCCAGCAGCCACTTCGGGAGTGGGGATGAGCAGTTCTTC	CASSHFGSGDEQFF
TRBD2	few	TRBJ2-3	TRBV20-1	TGCAGTGCTATAGGGACTACCAGCACAGATACGCAGTATTTT	CSAIGTTSTDTQYF
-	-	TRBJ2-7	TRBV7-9	TGTGCCAGCAGCCCCGGGCTAGCTACCGGGCAGTACTTC	CASSPGLATGQYF
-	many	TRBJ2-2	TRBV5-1	TGCGCCAGCAGCTACAGCCCGGCCGGGGAGCTGTTTTTT	CASSYSPAGELFF
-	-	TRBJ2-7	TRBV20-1	TGCAGTGCCGGTAGGAGGGACTACGAGCAGTACTTC	CSAGRRDYEQYF
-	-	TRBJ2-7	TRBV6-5	TGTGCCAGCAGTTACTCGATCGGATCCTACGAGCAGTACTTC	CASSYSIGSYEQYF
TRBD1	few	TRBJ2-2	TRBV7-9	TGTGCCAGCCTTTCGGGACAGGGGCTGTCCGGGGAGCTGTTTTTT	CASLSGQGLSGELFF
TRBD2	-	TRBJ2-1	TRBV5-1	TGCGCCAGCAGCTTGGATCTAGCGGGAGTCTTCAATGAGCAGTTCTTC	CASSLDLAGVFNEQFF
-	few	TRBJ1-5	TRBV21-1	TGTGCCAGCAGCAAACGCGGGGAGACGGAGGAGCAGCCCCAGCATTTT	CASSKRGETEEQPQHF
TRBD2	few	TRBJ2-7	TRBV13	TGTGCCAGCAGCCGTCGGGGAGGGACCTACGAGCAGTACTTC	CASSRRGGTYEQYF
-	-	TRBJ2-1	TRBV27	TGTGCCAGCAGTCGCTTTGGGGGAGGAAGCTCCTACAATGAGCAGTTCTTC	CASSRFGGGSSYNEQFF
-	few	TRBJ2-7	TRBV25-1	TGTGCCAGCAGTGAACGGGGGAAAACCTACGAGCAGTACTTC	CASSERGKTYEQYF
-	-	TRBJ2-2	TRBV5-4	TGTGCCAGCAGCTTGGCTCTGAACACCGGGGAGCTGTTTTTT	CASSLALNTGELFF
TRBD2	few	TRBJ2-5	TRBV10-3	TGTGCCATCAGTGATAGTGGGAGGGCCAGTTTTGGGGAGACCCAGTACTTC	CAISDSGRASFGETQYF
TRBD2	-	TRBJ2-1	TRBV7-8	TGTGCCAGCAGCCTTCCTGGCGGGAGTCGCCCACCTATCTACAATGAGCAGTTCTTC	CASSLPGGSRPPIYNEQFF
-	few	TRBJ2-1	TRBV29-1	TGCAGCGTTGCCAGGGGTGAGCAGTTCTTC	CSVARGEQFF
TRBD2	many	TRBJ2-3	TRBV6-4	TGTGCCAGCAGTGAAGCGGGAGGGACAGATACGCAGTATTTT	CASSEAGGTDTQYF
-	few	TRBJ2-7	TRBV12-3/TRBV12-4	TGTGCCAGCAGTCCCGCGGGGTTCGCCTACGAGCAGTACTTC	CASSPAGFAYEQYF
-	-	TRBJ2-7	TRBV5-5	TGTGCCAGCAGCCCGCAACCTGGCCCCTACGAGCAGTACTTC	CASSPQPGPYEQYF
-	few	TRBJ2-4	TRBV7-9	TGTGCCAGCAGCTTGATCCCCATTCAGTACTTC	CASSLIPIQYF
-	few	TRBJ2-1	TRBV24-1	TGTGCCACCAGTGATTTTAACAGGCTCAAGGGGCAGTTCTTC	CATSDFNRLKGQFF
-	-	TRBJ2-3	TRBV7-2	TGTGCCAGCAGCTTAGGGACAGTTCCCCCCAAGGATACGCAGTATTTT	CASSLGTVPPKDTQYF
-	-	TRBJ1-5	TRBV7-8	TGTGCCAGCAGCTTAGGAACAGGGAGCAATCAGCCCCAGCATTTT	CASSLGTGSNQPQHF
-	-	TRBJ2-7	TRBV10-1	TGCGCCAGCAGTGAGTCGGGTGTCTCCTACGAGCAGTATTTC	CASSESGVSYEQYF
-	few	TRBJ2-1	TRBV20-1	TGCAGTGCTAACGGACGCACCAATGAGCAGTTCTTC	CSANGRTNEQFF
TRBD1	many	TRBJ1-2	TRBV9	TGTGCCAGCAGCCTTGAAGGACAGGGGGCCGCGTACTCTGGCTACACCTTC	CASSLEGQGAAYSGYTF
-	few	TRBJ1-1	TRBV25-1	TGTGCCAGCACATTTAAGGACCGGAGTGAAGCTTTCTTT	CASTFKDRSEAFF
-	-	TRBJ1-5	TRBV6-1	TGTGCCAGCAGCCCGACCCCGGGGGTTAGTAATAGCAATCAGCCCCAGCATTTT	CASSPTPGVSNSNQPQHF
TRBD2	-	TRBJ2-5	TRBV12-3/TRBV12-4	TGTGCCAGCAGCCCCCTAGCGGAAAAAGAGACCCAGTACTTC	CASSPLAEKETQYF
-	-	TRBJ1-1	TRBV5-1	TGCGCCAGCAGCTTGGGGGGTAGCGCGGGTGAAGCTTTCTTT	CASSLGGSAGEAFF
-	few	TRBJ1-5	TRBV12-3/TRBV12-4	TGTGCCAGCAGCCTCGGACTCGCTAGGCATTTT	CASSLGLARHF
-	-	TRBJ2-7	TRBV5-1	TGCGCCAGCAGGTTGCCCCTTGGAGGCGAGCAGTACTTC	CASRLPLGGEQYF
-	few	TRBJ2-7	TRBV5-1	TGCGCCAGCAGCTTGGCCGGGGGAGAGGACGAGCAGTACTTC	CASSLAGGEDEQYF
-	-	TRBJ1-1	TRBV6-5	TGTGCCAGCAGTTATGATCCGGCGACTGAAGCTTTCTTT	CASSYDPATEAFF
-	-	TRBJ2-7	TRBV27	TGTGCCAGCAGTGGGGGGCTCGAGCAGTACTTC	CASSGGLEQYF
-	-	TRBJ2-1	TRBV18	TGTGCCAGCTCACCAACGGCCCCACCGCTGTGGTCCTACAATGAGCAGTTCTTC	CASSPTAPPLWSYNEQFF
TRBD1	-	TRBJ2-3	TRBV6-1	TGTGCCAGCAGATTGGACAGGGGCCCAGATACGCAGTATTTT	CASRLDRGPDTQYF
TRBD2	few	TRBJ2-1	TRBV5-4	TGTGCCAGCAGCTTGGCACTAGCGGGGGCGAATGAGCAGTTCTTC	CASSLALAGANEQFF
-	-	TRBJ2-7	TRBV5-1	TGCGCCAGCAGCAGAACAGGGATTACGTACGAGCAGTACTTC	CASSRTGITYEQYF
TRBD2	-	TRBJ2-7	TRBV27	TGTGCCAGCAGTGCTTCGGGACTAGACTACGATTACGAGCAGTACTTC	CASSASGLDYDYEQYF
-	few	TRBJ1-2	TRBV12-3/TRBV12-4	TGTGCCAGCAGTTTATATCGAGACGGGCGGGTCTATGGCTACACCTTC	CASSLYRDGRVYGYTF
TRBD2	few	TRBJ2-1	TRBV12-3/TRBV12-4	TGTGCCAGCAGTTTAGGGCCTAGCGGGCGTCGCTACAATGAGCAGTTCTTC	CASSLGPSGRRYNEQFF
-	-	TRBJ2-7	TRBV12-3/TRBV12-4	TGTGCCAGCAGTTTAGAGGCTTTTTACGAGCAGTACTTC	CASSLEAFYEQYF
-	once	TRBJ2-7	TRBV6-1	TGTGCCAGCAGCAGCGCACAGACCTACGAGCAGTACTTC	CASSSAQTYEQYF
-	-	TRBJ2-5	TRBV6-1	TGTGCCAGCAGAGTCCGCACAGGGATTATCCAAGAGACCCAGTACTTC	CASRVRTGIIQETQYF
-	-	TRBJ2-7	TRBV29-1	TGCAGCGTTGATGGGGTAGGGGAGCCCTACGAGCAGTACTTC	CSVDGVGEPYEQYF
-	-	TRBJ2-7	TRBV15	TGTGCCACCTCGGTCGAGGCAGGAGCCTACGAGCAGTACTTC	CATSVEAGAYEQYF
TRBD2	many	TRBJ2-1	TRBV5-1	TGCGCCAGCAGCCTAGCGGGACTTTCCTACAATGAGCAGTTCTTC	CASSLAGLSYNEQFF
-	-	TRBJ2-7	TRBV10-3	TGTGCCATCAGTGAGTCGGGGGGGCTTATGGACGAGCAGTACTTC	CAISESGGLMDEQYF